This entry is about one T cell receptor (beta chain). This entry belongs to a study of PD-1 blockade in classical Hodgkin lymphoma. Time point specified: cycle 4 day 1 (C4D1), after more than five weeks of nivolumab. All patients experienced relapse after autologous stem cell transplantation, and brentuximab vedotin exposure was variable. Purified CD4+ T cells were obtained from thawed PBMCs through magnetic negative selection. The CDR3 loop spans 15 amino acids. Germline CDR1 is SGHTA and CDR2 is FQGTGA. Trimming removed 1 base from V and 3 bases from J, with 7 bases in between. Profiled with immunoSEQ multiplex PCR; TCRdb holds only in-frame clones, not every one. Of about 22,000 clones listed, about 70% are singletons.

The receptor was isolated from a human donor with classical Hodgkin lymphoma. This sample comprised CD4+ T cells from blood, obtained before the fourth cycle of nivolumab. The chain is built from TRBV7-3 and TRBJ1-6; the D is unclear. The CDR3 reads CASSLIASYNSPLHF. The CDR3 DNA reads as TGTGCCAGCAGCTTAATAGCCAGCTATAATTCACCCCTCCACTTT.